Listed below are T cell receptor beta chains from one sample, sequenced in a study of blood T cells in healthy people across ages. In TCRdb, the 5' RACE reads were re-called with MiXCR into one record per CDR3 protein. The sample records more than 450,000 distinct CDR3 sequences, over 25% being singletons. The same data also went into a second study, on T cells of mothers and their children.

The sequenced sample was blood. Every receptor here comes from a boy between 2 and 15 years old in good health. Both conserved end residues are part of each CDR3. The D gene is left open where the match is weak. Not all rows give a size; the values are once, few, many and, for expanded clones, a class.

DNA,CDR3,J,D,V,size
TGTGCCAGCAGACTTGGTAGCGGGGGCAGCGAGACCCAGTACTTC,CASRLGSGGSETQYF,TRBJ2-5,TRBD2,TRBV11-2,few
TGTGCCAGCAGTGGAGGGGGGCGGGACATTCAGTACTTC,CASSGGGRDIQYF,TRBJ2-4,NA,TRBV2,NA
TGTGCCAGCAGCTTTCCTAGCGGGGGCGCGAACACCGGGGAGCTGTTTTTT,CASSFPSGGANTGELFF,TRBJ2-2,TRBD2,TRBV11-2,few
TGTGCCAGCAGCTCCATCGAACGGTTAGGGACCCAGTACTTC,CASSSIERLGTQYF,TRBJ2-5,NA,TRBV11-2,NA
TGTGCCAGCAGCTTCGGGGCCGTACCACAAGAGACCCAGTACTTC,CASSFGAVPQETQYF,TRBJ2-5,NA,TRBV7-2,NA
TGCAGCGTTGTAACCCCTGCCAATGAGCAGTTCTTC,CSVVTPANEQFF,TRBJ2-1,NA,TRBV29-1,few
TGCGCCAGCAGTCTTACACTGGGTACAGATACGCAGTATTTT,CASSLTLGTDTQYF,TRBJ2-3,NA,TRBV10-2,NA
TGTGCCAGCAGCCAAGACAGCCTCCTCTCCTACGAGCAGTACTTC,CASSQDSLLSYEQYF,TRBJ2-7,NA,TRBV14,NA
TGTGCCAGCAGCTTATGGCCTAGCGGGGTCCAAGAGACCCAGTACTTC,CASSLWPSGVQETQYF,TRBJ2-5,TRBD2,TRBV7-2,NA
TGTGCCAGCAGCTCTCCCCCTGGCTACACCTTC,CASSSPPGYTF,TRBJ1-2,NA,TRBV7-9,NA
TGCAGTGCTAGATTGGGGTCCTCCTACGAGCAGTACTTC,CSARLGSSYEQYF,TRBJ2-7,NA,TRBV20-1,NA
TGTGCCAGCAGTTTAACTAGCGGAACCGCCTACGAGCAGTACTTC,CASSLTSGTAYEQYF,TRBJ2-7,TRBD2,TRBV27,few
TGTGCCAGCAGCTTGGGGTGGCGCGGCTACACCTTC,CASSLGWRGYTF,TRBJ1-2,NA,TRBV7-2,few
TGTGCCACCAGAGCCCCCGGCGAAACGCAGTATTTT,CATRAPGETQYF,TRBJ2-3,NA,TRBV15,NA
TGTGCCAGCAGCAAAGACGTCGGGTGGGGCCCTCGACTGGAAAACACCATATATTTT,CASSKDVGWGPRLENTIYF,TRBJ1-3,NA,TRBV21-1,NA
TGTGCCAGCAGCCTCGGGGGGCGGGCTACTGGCTACACCTTC,CASSLGGRATGYTF,TRBJ1-2,NA,TRBV27,few
TGCACCAGCTCTTACAGCGGGGACAATCAGCCCCAGCATTTT,CTSSYSGDNQPQHF,TRBJ1-5,NA,TRBV27,NA
TGTGCCAGCAGTTCTGGACAGTGGGGGAATGAGCAGTTCTTC,CASSSGQWGNEQFF,TRBJ2-1,NA,TRBV6-2/TRBV6-3,NA
TGTGCCAGCAGCTTCGGACAGGGTACTGAAGCTTTCTTT,CASSFGQGTEAFF,TRBJ1-1,TRBD1,TRBV7-2,NA
TGTGCCAGCAGTTACGGTCGGGTCCCGGGGCGGGAGACCCAGTACTTC,CASSYGRVPGRETQYF,TRBJ2-5,NA,TRBV6-5,NA
TGTGCCAGCAGCCCACTTCGGGGTTTTAGGGATTCACCCCTCCACTTT,CASSPLRGFRDSPLHF,TRBJ1-6,NA,TRBV7-9,NA
TGTGCCAGCAGCTTGGAGTGGGCTAGCGGGAGCCAAGAGACCCAGTACTTC,CASSLEWASGSQETQYF,TRBJ2-5,TRBD2,TRBV5-5,many
TGCAGCGTTGAACGGAGGAACACCGGGGAGCTGTTTTTT,CSVERRNTGELFF,TRBJ2-2,NA,TRBV29-1,NA
TGTGCCAGCAGCAAGGGGCACTCTGGAAACACCATATATTTT,CASSKGHSGNTIYF,TRBJ1-3,NA,TRBV7-2,few
TGTGCCAGCAGCTTACAACAGGGGGCGAGAGAGACCCAGTACTTC,CASSLQQGARETQYF,TRBJ2-5,TRBD1,TRBV11-2,NA
TGTGCCAGCAGCTTTTCGAGCGACACCGGGGAGCTGTTTTTT,CASSFSSDTGELFF,TRBJ2-2,NA,TRBV7-9,once
TGCAGCGTCGCGACCCGTCTAGGTGGGGGGGAGACCCAGTACTTC,CSVATRLGGGETQYF,TRBJ2-5,NA,TRBV29-1,NA
TGTGCCAGCAGCGATACAGGGCCCATTTATGGCTACACCTTC,CASSDTGPIYGYTF,TRBJ1-2,NA,TRBV2,few
TGTGCCAGCAGTGGCACAGGAGATCACACAGGTACGCAGTATTTT,CASSGTGDHTGTQYF,TRBJ2-3,NA,TRBV25-1,NA
TGCAGTGCTAGAGAACTCGAAAAACTGTCTTTT,CSARELEKLSF,TRBJ1-4,NA,TRBV20-1,NA
TGTGCCATCAGTGGCGAATACGAGCAGTACTTC,CAISGEYEQYF,TRBJ2-7,NA,TRBV10-3,NA
TGTGCCATCAGTGATAGGGGCGGTAGGTCGCAGTTCTTC,CAISDRGGRSQFF,TRBJ2-1,NA,TRBV10-3,few
TGTGCCATCAGTGATGGGGGCAGGGGAGGCTTGAGCACCATTCAGTACTTC,CAISDGGRGGLSTIQYF,TRBJ2-4,NA,TRBV10-3,NA
TGTGCCAGCAGCGTAGGCGAGATCAACTATGGCTACACCTTC,CASSVGEINYGYTF,TRBJ1-2,NA,TRBV9,NA
TGCGCCAGCAGCTTGACTGGGGACTCTAACTATGGCTACACCTTC,CASSLTGDSNYGYTF,TRBJ1-2,NA,TRBV5-1,NA
TGCAGTGCTAGATCCCCGGGACAGGCCTATGGCTACACCTTC,CSARSPGQAYGYTF,TRBJ1-2,TRBD1,TRBV20-1,many
TGCAGTGCTAGAGATCGAGCCAAAAACATTCAGTACTTC,CSARDRAKNIQYF,TRBJ2-4,NA,TRBV20-1,NA
TGTGCCAGCTCACCAGGGGAGGAGACCCAGTACTTC,CASSPGEETQYF,TRBJ2-5,NA,TRBV18,many
TGTGCCAGCAGCGGGACAGCGAACACTGAAGCTTTCTTT,CASSGTANTEAFF,TRBJ1-1,TRBD1,TRBV7-9,NA
TGCGCCATCAGTGAGTCCACTAGCGGTTCCTACGAGCAGTACTTC,CAISESTSGSYEQYF,TRBJ2-7,TRBD2,TRBV10-3,NA
TGCGCCAGCAGACCGGGGCCCTTCCCTGCAACTAATGAAAAACTGTTTTTT,CASRPGPFPATNEKLFF,TRBJ1-4,NA,TRBV5-1,many
TGTGCCAGCAGCCAAGAGGGCAGTGACTATGCCTACACCTTC,CASSQEGSDYAYTF,TRBJ1-2,NA,TRBV3-1,once
TGTGCCAGCAGCCCGACAGAGGGGAAAGAGACCCAGTACTTC,CASSPTEGKETQYF,TRBJ2-5,NA,TRBV12-3/TRBV12-4,NA
TGCAGCGTCTGGACAGGGATGTATGGCTACACCTTC,CSVWTGMYGYTF,TRBJ1-2,TRBD1,TRBV29-1,many
TGTGCCAGCAGAATAGATCTTGACGACGAGCAGTACTTC,CASRIDLDDEQYF,TRBJ2-7,NA,TRBV12-3/TRBV12-4,NA
TGTGCCAGCAGCACTTTTGGTGCCACAGATACGCAGTATTTT,CASSTFGATDTQYF,TRBJ2-3,NA,TRBV6-5,NA
TGTGCCAGCAGCCTCGGGGCGGGCACTGAAGCTTTCTTT,CASSLGAGTEAFF,TRBJ1-1,NA,TRBV5-1,NA
TGTGCCAGCAGCTTAGGTGAGGGGCGCGCCTACGAGCAGTACTTC,CASSLGEGRAYEQYF,TRBJ2-7,NA,TRBV7-6,NA
TGCGCCAGCAGCCCCAGTAACAGCCGCACAGATACGCAGTATTTT,CASSPSNSRTDTQYF,TRBJ2-3,NA,TRBV4-3,few